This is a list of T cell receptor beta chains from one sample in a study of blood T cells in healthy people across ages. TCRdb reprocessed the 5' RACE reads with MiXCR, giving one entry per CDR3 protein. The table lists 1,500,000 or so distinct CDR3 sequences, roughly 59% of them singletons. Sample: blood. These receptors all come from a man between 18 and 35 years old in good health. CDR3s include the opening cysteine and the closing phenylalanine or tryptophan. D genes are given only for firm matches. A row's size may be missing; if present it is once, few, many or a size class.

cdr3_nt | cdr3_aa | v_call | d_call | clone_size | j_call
TGCAGTGCTATTGGCTTTGACTACAATGAGCAGTTCTTC | CSAIGFDYNEQFF | TRBV20-1 | . | . | TRBJ2-1
TGCGCCAGCAGCCTCTCGACGCGAGGGGCCTCCGGGGCCAACGTCCTGACTTTC | CASSLSTRGASGANVLTF | TRBV4-1 | . | . | TRBJ2-6
TGCAGCGTTAGGGCAGGGGAGGGCACTGAAGCTTTCTTT | CSVRAGEGTEAFF | TRBV29-1 | . | few | TRBJ1-1
TGTGCCAGCAGTTACATAGACAGGGAGGGTGAGCAGTTCTTC | CASSYIDREGEQFF | TRBV6-5 | . | . | TRBJ2-1
TGTGCCAGCTCGCGCCGGGACAGGGGATTTTTGTACAATGAGCAGTTCTTC | CASSRRDRGFLYNEQFF | TRBV6-2/TRBV6-3 | TRBD1 | . | TRBJ2-1
TGTGCCAGCAGCTTAACCTCCGGGACAGCATACGAAGCTTTCTTT | CASSLTSGTAYEAFF | TRBV7-2 | TRBD1 | . | TRBJ1-1
TGTGCCAGCAGTCCTCAGGAGGTAGCCGAGACCCAGTACTTC | CASSPQEVAETQYF | TRBV12-3/TRBV12-4 | . | . | TRBJ2-5
TGTGCCAGCAGCTTAAACCCACCGGGACAGGGAAGGAACACTGAAGCTTTCTTT | CASSLNPPGQGRNTEAFF | TRBV7-9 | TRBD1 | . | TRBJ1-1
TGTGCCAGCAGTTCCCCCGACCGGGGAGGGCTCAATGAGCAGTTCTTC | CASSSPDRGGLNEQFF | TRBV6-5 | TRBD2 | . | TRBJ2-1
TGTGCCAGCAGTTCCCGCCCACAGGGTGCTAGGGGTGAGCAGTTCTTC | CASSSRPQGARGEQFF | TRBV6-5 | . | . | TRBJ2-1
TGTGCCAGCATTGTGGCGAATGAGCAGTTCTTC | CASIVANEQFF | TRBV7-9 | . | . | TRBJ2-1
TGTGCCAGCAGTTACTCGGCTCAGAACAATTCACCCCTCCACTTT | CASSYSAQNNSPLHF | TRBV6-6 | . | . | TRBJ1-6
TGCAGTGCTAGTCACCAGGGAAAGGTCGATGAGCAGTTCTTC | CSASHQGKVDEQFF | TRBV20-1 | . | . | TRBJ2-1
TGTGCCAGCAGCGTCCGGGACAGGGGACGATACGAGCAGTACTTC | CASSVRDRGRYEQYF | TRBV7-8 | TRBD1 | . | TRBJ2-7
TGTGCCAGCAGCTTTTCCGGCATGGACCCTGGCACAGATACGCAGTATTTT | CASSFSGMDPGTDTQYF | TRBV7-9 | . | . | TRBJ2-3
TGTGCCAGCAGTGAACCCAGGGGGATTCAGCCCCAGCATTTT | CASSEPRGIQPQHF | TRBV6-1 | TRBD1 | once | TRBJ1-5
TGTGCCAGCAGTGACCTGGGACGCCACTGGAGTCCAAGCGAGACCCAGTACTTC | CASSDLGRHWSPSETQYF | TRBV25-1 | . | few | TRBJ2-5
TGCGCCAGCAGCTTCTCCCCTCGACAGGACAGCACAGATACGCAGTATTTT | CASSFSPRQDSTDTQYF | TRBV5-1 | . | . | TRBJ2-3
TGTGCCAGCAGCTTGGCTACAGCAAGCTATGGCTACACCTTC | CASSLATASYGYTF | TRBV5-5 | . | few | TRBJ1-2
TGCAGTGCTAGGCCCGGCCTCGGACAGGGCCCCTACGAGCAGTACTTC | CSARPGLGQGPYEQYF | TRBV20-1 | TRBD1 | . | TRBJ2-7
TGTGCCAGCAGCCAAGATTCCCCCCCCCGAGGGGCGGCAGGCTACACCTTC | CASSQDSPPRGAAGYTF | TRBV3-1 | . | . | TRBJ1-2
TGTGCCAGTAGGCAGGCGGGCTGGACGGATACAGGGGATACGCAGTATTTT | CASRQAGWTDTGDTQYF | TRBV19 | . | . | TRBJ2-3
TGTGCCATCAGTGGGACAGAGCAAAAAGAGACCCAGTACTTC | CAISGTEQKETQYF | TRBV10-3 | . | few | TRBJ2-5
TGTGCCATCAGTCTGGCGGGGGGTCCGAGCTCCTACAATGAGCAGTTCTTC | CAISLAGGPSSYNEQFF | TRBV10-3 | TRBD2 | few | TRBJ2-1
TGTGCCAGCTTTAGCGGGAGCGGTGGAGAGACCCAGTACTTC | CASFSGSGGETQYF | TRBV6-6 | TRBD2 | once | TRBJ2-5
TGTGCCAGCAGTCAGACTAGTTTGGGGGAGACCCAGTACTTC | CASSQTSLGETQYF | TRBV6-5 | . | . | TRBJ2-5
TGTGCCATCAGTGAGTCTGGGGACTACACCGGGGAGCTGTTTTTT | CAISESGDYTGELFF | TRBV10-3 | . | . | TRBJ2-2
TGTGCCAGCAATGGGGGCGCGGGGGATGGCACTGAAGCTTTCTTT | CASNGGAGDGTEAFF | TRBV11-2 | . | . | TRBJ1-1
TGTGCCAGCAGCCAAGGCGGGTTAGATCACGAGCAGTACTTC | CASSQGGLDHEQYF | TRBV3-1 | . | . | TRBJ2-7
TGCAGCGTGGCAGGGATGCGCAATCAGCCCCAGCATTTT | CSVAGMRNQPQHF | TRBV29-1 | . | . | TRBJ1-5
TGTGCCAGCTCACCGCCGGGACAGGGGAGTCATCAGCCCCAGCATTTT | CASSPPGQGSHQPQHF | TRBV18 | TRBD1 | . | TRBJ1-5
TGCAGCGTGGGGACTAGCGGGGTTTCCTACAATGAGCAGTTCTTC | CSVGTSGVSYNEQFF | TRBV29-1 | TRBD2 | . | TRBJ2-1
TGTGCCAGCAGTAAACTAGCGGGGGGTTTCGACGAGCAGTACTTC | CASSKLAGGFDEQYF | TRBV12-3/TRBV12-4 | TRBD2 | . | TRBJ2-7
TGCAGTGCCAAGCGGGGGGGCCACGGCACAGATACGCAGTATTTT | CSAKRGGHGTDTQYF | TRBV20-1 | TRBD2 | . | TRBJ2-3
TGCAGTGCTAGCTCCCGACTAGCGGAAAGCTACGAGCAGTACTTC | CSASSRLAESYEQYF | TRBV20-1 | TRBD2 | . | TRBJ2-7
TGCAGCGTTGAAGATCGGGAAGCTGAGCAGTTCTTC | CSVEDREAEQFF | TRBV29-1 | . | . | TRBJ2-1
TGTGCCAGCAAAGGCGGGACCCCGTATTTT | CASKGGTPYF | TRBV12-3/TRBV12-4 | . | few | TRBJ2-3
TGCGCCAGCAGCCAAGAACCGGGGACGGGCGTCGATGAGCAGTTCTTC | CASSQEPGTGVDEQFF | TRBV4-1 | . | few | TRBJ2-1
TGTGCCAGCAGCTTCGCCGGGACAGGGGACCACGAGCAGTACTTC | CASSFAGTGDHEQYF | TRBV7-9 | TRBD1 | . | TRBJ2-7
TGTGCCAGCAGTTTAGCCCGGACAGGGGGCTCAGATACGCAGTATTTT | CASSLARTGGSDTQYF | TRBV12-3/TRBV12-4 | TRBD1 | . | TRBJ2-3
TGCGCCAGCAGCCTGGCCGTAATAGCCCAAGAGACCCAGTACTTC | CASSLAVIAQETQYF | TRBV5-1 | . | . | TRBJ2-5